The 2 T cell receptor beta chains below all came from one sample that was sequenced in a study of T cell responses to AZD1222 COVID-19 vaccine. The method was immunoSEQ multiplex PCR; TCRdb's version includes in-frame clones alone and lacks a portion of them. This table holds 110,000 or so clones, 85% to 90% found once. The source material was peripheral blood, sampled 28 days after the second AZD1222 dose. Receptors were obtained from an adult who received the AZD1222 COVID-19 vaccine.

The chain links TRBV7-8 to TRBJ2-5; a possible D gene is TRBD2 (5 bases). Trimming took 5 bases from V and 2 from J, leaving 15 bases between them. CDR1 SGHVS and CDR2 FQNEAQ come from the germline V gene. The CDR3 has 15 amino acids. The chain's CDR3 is CASSPRPRGQETQYF. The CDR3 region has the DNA TGTGCCAGCAGCCCTCGCCCTCGGGGTCAAGAGACCCAGTACTTC.

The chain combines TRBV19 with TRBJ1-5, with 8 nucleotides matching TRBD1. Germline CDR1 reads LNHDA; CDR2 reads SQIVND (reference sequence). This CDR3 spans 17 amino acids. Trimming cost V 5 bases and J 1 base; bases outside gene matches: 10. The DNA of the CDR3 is TGTGCCAGTAGTGTACCGACAGGGGTCGGAAGCAATCAGCCCCAGCATTTT. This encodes CASSVPTGVGSNQPQHF. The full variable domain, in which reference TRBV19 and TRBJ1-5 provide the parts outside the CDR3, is DGGITQSPKYLFRKEGQNVTLSCEQNLNHDAMYWYRQDPGQGLRLIYYSQIVNDFQKGDIAEGYSVSREKKESFPLTVTSAQKNPTAFYLCASSVPTGVGSNQPQHFGDGTRLSIL.